This T cell receptor beta chain comes out of a study of blood T cells in healthy people across ages (dated by TCRdb to about 2015). Regarding the research as a whole: In model experiments, roughly one uniquely barcoded TCR beta cDNA molecule per two T cells was captured by template switching. Using deep sequencing normalized with unique cDNA molecular identifiers, the study measured how TCR beta repertoire diversity changes with age. Two additional independent replicas of 1 million unique cDNA reads from the same blood draw were analyzed for two donors (one aged 18 to 30 and one aged 80 or older). Four age groups were formed from the donors: young (average 16 years), middle-aged (approximately 40), aged (under 70) and long-lived (about 75).

The library was obtained by 5' RACE. The sequencer was an Illumina HiSeq 2500. A second PCR of roughly 6 to 11 cycles was run with a J-beta primer mix and a sample-barcoded 5' primer. A template-switch 5' adaptor carrying 12 random nucleotides introduced a unique molecular identifier onto each TCR beta cDNA molecule. Each sample yielded at least 2.5 million CDR3-containing paired-end reads. The Mint cDNA synthesis kit, primed by a TRBC-specific oligonucleotide, was used to synthesize first-strand cDNA from all RNA. All cDNA was treated with uracil-DNA glycosylase and then went through a first 18-cycle PCR with the universal primers M1SS and BC2_uni_R. As for the authors' bioinformatics: Normalization of each sample was performed by random selection of 1 million high-quality reads, each carrying a distinct molecular identifier. Instead of being binned into consensus sequences, reads that shared molecular identifiers were thrown out. MiTCR, with a Q25 quality threshold and the strictest error-elimination algorithm, was used for CDR3 identification, clonotype clustering and error correction. Lower-bound total TCR beta diversity was estimated with a nonparametric unseen species model using Euler transformation. TCRdb itself trimmed the public reads at Q25 with fastp, ran MiXCR and retained productive beta chains. Merged by CDR3 protein, the rows form single entries marked with the most common genes and DNA. TCRdb's processing, not the study's, gives the V and J calls here. The sample profile shows over 700,000 distinct CDR3 sequences; roughly 25% of them were found once. Around 9.2% of the sample comes from the top ten.

Overall study outcomes, separate from this receptor: Donor CMV infection status was unknown, potentially confounding age-related changes in expanded clonotypes. The percentage of naive T cells measured by flow cytometry correlated strongly with observed TCR beta diversity. As age increased, observed TCR beta diversity per million T cells dropped in a roughly linear way, and a significant reduction was already evident by age 40. Compared with the aged group, more naive CD4+ T cells, fewer expanded clones and increased TCR diversity were shown by the long-lived group, suggesting age selection. Estimates of total diversity based on one million sequenced T cells were considered lower bounds and underestimates. Bulk unsorted PBMC profiling prevented conclusive comparison of naive and antigen-experienced compartments.

Donors were roughly 40 systemically healthy Caucasian individuals from Russia aged roughly 6 to 90 years. Each donor gave 8 to 10 milliliters of peripheral blood, drawn into EDTA-treated Vacutainer tubes. Ficoll-Paque density-gradient centrifugation was used to isolate PBMCs, with at least 6.5 million per sample. Total RNA was extracted from PBMCs with Trizol reagent, with at least 6 micrograms obtained per sample. For every donor, an aliquot of PBMCs went through flow cytometry to measure the percentages of naive CD45RAhigh/CD27high T cells. Details on this clonotype: The antigen it recognizes is unknown. Base-call qualities are not available, and no considerably larger clone is one nucleotide away.

These data were also reused for a study on T cells of mothers and their children. Per that second paper: Nine systemically healthy Caucasian individuals served as donors, namely three mothers together with their six children. cDNA synthesis used all of the extracted RNA, with 1.5 ug of RNA in each 15 ul reaction. In the second PCR, sample barcodes and 2-4 random nucleotides were introduced via the M1S primer. More than 9.5 million TCR beta CDR3 reads were obtained from each mother, and about 3 million reads were obtained from each child. In both related and unrelated pairs, thymic selection shapes the output of TCR recombination in a similar way, with inherited differences having only a minor effect. Normalized repertoire overlap in related mother-child pairs was always slightly higher than in unrelated mother-child pairs, but the difference was never significant. No persistent microchimeric T cell clones were detected, at a sensitivity of around 97 clones per million clonotypes. The study used deep NGS to compare TCR beta repertoires of mothers and children, seeking features distinguishing related mother-child pairs from unrelated individuals. Mothers averaged roughly 36 +/- 4 years of age and children averaged roughly 11 +/- 4 years. After adapter ligation was performed with NEBNext reagents, the libraries were sequenced on an Illumina HiSeq 2000 with 100+100 nt paired-end reads. To prevent cross-contamination, the mother and child libraries were prepared one month apart and sequenced in separate runs. For each donor, between roughly 450,000 and 2,200,000 distinct TCR beta clonotypes were identified. Naive TCR beta clonotypes were estimated from low-frequency clonotypes matched to each donor's FACS-determined naive share, without sorting.

The sample taken for sequencing was blood. The TCR comes from a boy younger than 18 in good health.

The DNA sequence is TGCGCCAGCAGCAGTGGTGTTGCAGAGACCCAGTACTTC. The translation is CASSSGVAETQYF. The rearranged chain carries TRBV5-1 and TRBJ2-5, with no confident D gene call. V was cut back by 4 bases and J by 4 bases, leaving a gap of 11 bases between them. The CDR3 spans 13 residues, from the cysteine through the phenylalanine. CDR3 DNA is the only sequence kept; it has 39 bases, read in frame from the first base. The germline V gene sets CDR1 to SGHRS and CDR2 to YFSETQ.